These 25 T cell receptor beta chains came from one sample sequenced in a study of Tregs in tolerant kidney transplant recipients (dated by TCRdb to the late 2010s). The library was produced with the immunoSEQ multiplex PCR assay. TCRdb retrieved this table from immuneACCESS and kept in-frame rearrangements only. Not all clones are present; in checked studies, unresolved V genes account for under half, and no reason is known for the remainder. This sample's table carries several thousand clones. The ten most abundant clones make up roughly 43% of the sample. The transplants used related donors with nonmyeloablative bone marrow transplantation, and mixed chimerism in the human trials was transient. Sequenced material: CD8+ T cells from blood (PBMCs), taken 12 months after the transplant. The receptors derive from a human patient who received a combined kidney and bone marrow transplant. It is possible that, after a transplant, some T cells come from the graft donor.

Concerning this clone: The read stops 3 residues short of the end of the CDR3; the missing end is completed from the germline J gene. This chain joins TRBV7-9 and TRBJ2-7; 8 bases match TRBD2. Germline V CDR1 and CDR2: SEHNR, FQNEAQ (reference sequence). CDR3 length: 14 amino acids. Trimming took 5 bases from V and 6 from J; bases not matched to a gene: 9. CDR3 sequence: CASSHIAGMVEQYF. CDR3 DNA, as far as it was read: TGTGCCAGCAGCCATATAGCGGGAATGGTCGAG.

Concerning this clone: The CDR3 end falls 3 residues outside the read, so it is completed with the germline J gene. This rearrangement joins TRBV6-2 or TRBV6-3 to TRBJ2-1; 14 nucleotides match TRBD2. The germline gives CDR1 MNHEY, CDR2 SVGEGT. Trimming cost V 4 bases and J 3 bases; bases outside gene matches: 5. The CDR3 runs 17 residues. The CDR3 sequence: CASSSGTSGSRYNEQFF. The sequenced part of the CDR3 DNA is TGTGCCAGCAGTTCGGGGACTAGCGGGAGTCGCTACAATGAG.

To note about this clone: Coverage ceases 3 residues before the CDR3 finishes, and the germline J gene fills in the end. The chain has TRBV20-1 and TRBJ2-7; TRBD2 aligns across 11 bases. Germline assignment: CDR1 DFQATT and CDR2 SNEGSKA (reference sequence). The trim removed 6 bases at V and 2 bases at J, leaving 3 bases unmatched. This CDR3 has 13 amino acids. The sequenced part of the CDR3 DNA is TGCAGTGCGCCGGGACTAGCGGCCTACGAG. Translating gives CSAPGLAAYE. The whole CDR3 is CSAPGLAAYEQYF.

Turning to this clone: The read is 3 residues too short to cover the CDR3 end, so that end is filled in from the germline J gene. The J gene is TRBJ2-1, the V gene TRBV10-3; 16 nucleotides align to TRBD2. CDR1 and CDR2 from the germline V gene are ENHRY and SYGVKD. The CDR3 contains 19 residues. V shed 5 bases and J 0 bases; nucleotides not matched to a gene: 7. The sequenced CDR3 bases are TGTGCCATCAGTCCGGGACTAGCGGGAGGGCGAGTCTCCTACAATGAG. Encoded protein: CAISPGLAGGRVSYNE. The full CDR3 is CAISPGLAGGRVSYNEQFF.

This CDR3 is CASTPTAGDLDTQYF. The CDR3 bases that were read are TGTGCCAGCACGCCAACAGCGGGAGATTTAGATACG. The gene calls are TRBV4-2 and TRBJ2-3; 8 bases align to TRBD2. The CDR3 end falls 3 residues outside the read, so it is completed with the germline J gene. Trimming removed 7 bases from V and 5 bases from J; junction bases left unmatched: 11. CDR1 LGHNA and CDR2 YNFKEQ come from the germline V gene. The CDR3 extends over 15 amino acids.

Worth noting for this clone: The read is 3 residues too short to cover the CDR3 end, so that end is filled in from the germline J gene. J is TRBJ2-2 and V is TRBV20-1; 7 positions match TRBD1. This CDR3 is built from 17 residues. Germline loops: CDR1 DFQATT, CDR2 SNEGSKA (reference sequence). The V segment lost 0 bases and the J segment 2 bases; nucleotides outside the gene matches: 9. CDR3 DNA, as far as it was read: TGCAGTGCTAGAGATCTAAACAGGGGAACAAACACCGGGGAG. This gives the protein CSARDLNRGTNTGE. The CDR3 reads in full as CSARDLNRGTNTGELFF.

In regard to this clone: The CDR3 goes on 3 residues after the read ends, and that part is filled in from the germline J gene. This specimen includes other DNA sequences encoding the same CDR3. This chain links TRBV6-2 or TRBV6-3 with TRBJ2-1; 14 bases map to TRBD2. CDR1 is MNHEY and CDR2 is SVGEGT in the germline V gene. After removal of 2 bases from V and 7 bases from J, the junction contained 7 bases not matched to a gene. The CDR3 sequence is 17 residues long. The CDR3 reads CASSYGGTSGSRNEQFF. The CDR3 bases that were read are TGTGCCAGCAGTTACGGGGGGACTAGCGGGAGTAGAAATGAG.

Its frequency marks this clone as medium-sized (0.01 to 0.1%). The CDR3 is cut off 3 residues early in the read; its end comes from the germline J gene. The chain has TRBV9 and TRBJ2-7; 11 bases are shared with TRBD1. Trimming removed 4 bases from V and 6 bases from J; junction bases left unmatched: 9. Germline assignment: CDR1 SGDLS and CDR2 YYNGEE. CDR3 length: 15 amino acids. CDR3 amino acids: CASSPRTGGSGEQYF. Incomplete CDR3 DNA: TGTGCCAGCAGCCCGCGGACAGGGGGCTCGGGCGAG.

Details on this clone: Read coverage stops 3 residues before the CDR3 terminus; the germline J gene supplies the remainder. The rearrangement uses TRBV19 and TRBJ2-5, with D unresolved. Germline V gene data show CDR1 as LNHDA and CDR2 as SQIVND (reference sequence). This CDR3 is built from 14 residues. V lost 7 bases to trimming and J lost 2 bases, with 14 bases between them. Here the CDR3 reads CASIMANDQETQYF. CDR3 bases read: TGTGCCAGTATCATGGCCAATGATCAAGAGACC.

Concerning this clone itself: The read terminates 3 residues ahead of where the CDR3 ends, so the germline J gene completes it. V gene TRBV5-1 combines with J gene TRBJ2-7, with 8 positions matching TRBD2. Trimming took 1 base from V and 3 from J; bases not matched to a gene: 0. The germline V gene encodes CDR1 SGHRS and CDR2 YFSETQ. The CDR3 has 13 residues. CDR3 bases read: TGCGCCAGCAGCTTGACTAGCGGCTACGAG. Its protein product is CASSLTSGYE. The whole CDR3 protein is CASSLTSGYEQYF.

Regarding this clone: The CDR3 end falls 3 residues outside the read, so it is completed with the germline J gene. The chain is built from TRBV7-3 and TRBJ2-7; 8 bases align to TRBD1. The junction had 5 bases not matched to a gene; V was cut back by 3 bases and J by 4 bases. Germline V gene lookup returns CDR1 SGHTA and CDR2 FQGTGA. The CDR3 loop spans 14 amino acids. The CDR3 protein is CASSFAGGAYEQYF. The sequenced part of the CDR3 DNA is TGTGCCAGCAGCTTCGCAGGGGGCGCATACGAG.

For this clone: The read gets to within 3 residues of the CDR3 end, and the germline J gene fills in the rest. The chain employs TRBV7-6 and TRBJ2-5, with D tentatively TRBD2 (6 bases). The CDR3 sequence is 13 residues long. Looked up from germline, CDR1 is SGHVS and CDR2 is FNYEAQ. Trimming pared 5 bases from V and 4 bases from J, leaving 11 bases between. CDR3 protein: CASSPTSPETQYF. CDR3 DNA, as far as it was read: TGTGCCAGCAGCCCGACTAGTCCAGAGACC.

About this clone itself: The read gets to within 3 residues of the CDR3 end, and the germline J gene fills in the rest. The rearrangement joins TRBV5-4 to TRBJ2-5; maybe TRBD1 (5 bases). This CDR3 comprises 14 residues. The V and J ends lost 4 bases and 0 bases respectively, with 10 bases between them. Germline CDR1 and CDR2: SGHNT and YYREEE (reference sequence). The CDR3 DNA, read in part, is TGTGCCAGCAGCCCCGACAGCGACCAAGAGACC. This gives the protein CASSPDSDQET. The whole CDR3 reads CASSPDSDQETQYF. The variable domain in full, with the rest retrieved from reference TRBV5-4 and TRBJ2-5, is ETGVTQSPTHLIKTRGQQVTLRCSSQSGHNTVSWYQQALGQGPQFIFQYYREEENGRGNFPPRFSGLQFPNYSSELNVNALELDDSALYLCASSPDSDQETQYFGPGTRLLVL.

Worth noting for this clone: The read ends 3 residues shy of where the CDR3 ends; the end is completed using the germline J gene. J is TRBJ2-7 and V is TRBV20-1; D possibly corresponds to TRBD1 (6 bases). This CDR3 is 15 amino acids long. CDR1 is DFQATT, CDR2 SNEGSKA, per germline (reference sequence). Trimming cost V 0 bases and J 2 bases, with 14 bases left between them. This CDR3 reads CSARDGTSRPYEQYF. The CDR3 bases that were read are TGCAGTGCTAGAGACGGGACATCACGCCCCTACGAG.

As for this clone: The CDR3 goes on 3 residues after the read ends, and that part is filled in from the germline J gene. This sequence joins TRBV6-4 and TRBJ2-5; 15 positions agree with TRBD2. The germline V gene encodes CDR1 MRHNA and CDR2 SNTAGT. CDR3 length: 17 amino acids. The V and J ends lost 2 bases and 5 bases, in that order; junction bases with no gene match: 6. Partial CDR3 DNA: TGTGCCAGCAGTGACCGGACTAGCGGGAGGGCCGAGGAGACC. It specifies CASSDRTSGRAEET. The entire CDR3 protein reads CASSDRTSGRAEETQYF.

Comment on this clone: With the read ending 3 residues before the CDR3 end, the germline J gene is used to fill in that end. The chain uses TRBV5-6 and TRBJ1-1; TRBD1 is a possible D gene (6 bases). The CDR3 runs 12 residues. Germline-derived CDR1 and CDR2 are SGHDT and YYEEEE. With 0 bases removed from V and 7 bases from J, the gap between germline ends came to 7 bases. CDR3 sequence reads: CASSLGTVEAFF. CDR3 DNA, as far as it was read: TGTGCCAGCAGCTTGGGGACAGTTGAA.

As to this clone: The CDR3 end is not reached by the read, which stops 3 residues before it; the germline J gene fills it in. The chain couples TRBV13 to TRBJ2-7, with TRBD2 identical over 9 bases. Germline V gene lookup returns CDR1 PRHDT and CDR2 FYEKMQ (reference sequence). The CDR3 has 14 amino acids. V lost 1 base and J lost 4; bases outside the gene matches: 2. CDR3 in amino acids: CASSLDSGSYEQYF. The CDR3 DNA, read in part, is TGTGCCAGCAGCTTAGATAGCGGGAGTTACGAG. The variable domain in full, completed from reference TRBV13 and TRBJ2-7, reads AAGVIQSPRHLIKEKRETATLKCYPIPRHDTVYWYQQGPGQDPQFLISFYEKMQSDKGSIPDRFSAQQFSDYHSELNMSSLELGDSALYFCASSLDSGSYEQYFGPGTRLTVT.

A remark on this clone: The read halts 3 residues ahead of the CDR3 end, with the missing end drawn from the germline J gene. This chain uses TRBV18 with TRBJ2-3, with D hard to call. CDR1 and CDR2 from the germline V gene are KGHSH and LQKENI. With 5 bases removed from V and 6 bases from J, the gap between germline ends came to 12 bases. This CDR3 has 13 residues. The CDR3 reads CASSSSRADTQYF. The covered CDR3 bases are TGTGCCAGCTCATCATCTAGAGCCGATACG.

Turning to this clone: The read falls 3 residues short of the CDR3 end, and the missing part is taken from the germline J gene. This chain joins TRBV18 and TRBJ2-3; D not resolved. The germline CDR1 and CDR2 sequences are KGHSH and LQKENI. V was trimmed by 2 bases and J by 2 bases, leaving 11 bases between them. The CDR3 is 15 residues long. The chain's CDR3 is CASSPGRTHTDTQYF. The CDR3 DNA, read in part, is TGTGCCAGCTCACCAGGTAGAACCCACACAGATACG.

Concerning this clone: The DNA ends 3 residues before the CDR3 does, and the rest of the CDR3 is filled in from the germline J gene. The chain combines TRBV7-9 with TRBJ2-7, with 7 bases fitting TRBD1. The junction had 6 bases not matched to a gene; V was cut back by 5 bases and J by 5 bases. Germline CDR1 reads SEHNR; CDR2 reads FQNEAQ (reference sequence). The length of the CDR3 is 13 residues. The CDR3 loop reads CASSPDRVHEQYF. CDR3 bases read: TGTGCCAGCAGCCCCGACAGGGTCCACGAG.

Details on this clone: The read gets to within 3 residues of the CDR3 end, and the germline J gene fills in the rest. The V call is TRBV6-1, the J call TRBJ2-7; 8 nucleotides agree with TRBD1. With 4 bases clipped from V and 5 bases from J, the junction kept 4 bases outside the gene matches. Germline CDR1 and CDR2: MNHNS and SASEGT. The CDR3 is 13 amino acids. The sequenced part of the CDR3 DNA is TGTGCCAGCAGTGGGACAGGGTTCGACGAG. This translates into CASSGTGFDE. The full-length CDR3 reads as CASSGTGFDEQYF.

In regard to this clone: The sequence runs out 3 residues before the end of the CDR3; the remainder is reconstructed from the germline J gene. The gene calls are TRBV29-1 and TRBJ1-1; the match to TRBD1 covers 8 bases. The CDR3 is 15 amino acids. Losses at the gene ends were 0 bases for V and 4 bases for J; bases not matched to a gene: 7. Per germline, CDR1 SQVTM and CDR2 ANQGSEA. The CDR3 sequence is CSVEDWSDRGTEAFF. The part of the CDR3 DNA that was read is TGCAGCGTTGAAGATTGGTCTGACAGGGGCACTGAA.

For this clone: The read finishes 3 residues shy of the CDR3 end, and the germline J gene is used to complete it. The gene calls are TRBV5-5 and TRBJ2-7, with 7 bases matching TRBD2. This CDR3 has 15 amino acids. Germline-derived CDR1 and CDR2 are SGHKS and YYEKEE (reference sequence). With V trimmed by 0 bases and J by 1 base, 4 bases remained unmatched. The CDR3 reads CASSLGRGVSYEQYF. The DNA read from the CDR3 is TGTGCCAGCAGCTTGGGACGGGGGGTTTCCTACGAG.

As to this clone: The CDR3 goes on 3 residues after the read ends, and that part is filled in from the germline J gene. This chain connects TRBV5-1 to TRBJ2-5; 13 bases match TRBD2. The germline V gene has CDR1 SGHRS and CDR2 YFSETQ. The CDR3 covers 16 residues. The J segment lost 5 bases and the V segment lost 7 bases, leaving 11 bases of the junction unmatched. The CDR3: CASAHQLAGGPETQYF. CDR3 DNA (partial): TGCGCCAGCGCCCACCAACTAGCGGGAGGGCCCGAGACC.

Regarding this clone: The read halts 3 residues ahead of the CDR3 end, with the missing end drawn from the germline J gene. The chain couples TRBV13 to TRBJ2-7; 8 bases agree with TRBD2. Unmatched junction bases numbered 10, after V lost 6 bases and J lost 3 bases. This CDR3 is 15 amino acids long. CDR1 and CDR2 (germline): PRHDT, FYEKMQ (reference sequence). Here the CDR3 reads CASSWKRELIYEQYF. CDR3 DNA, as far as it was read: TGTGCCAGCAGTTGGAAGCGGGAGTTAATCTACGAG.